This passage covers 9 T cell receptor beta chains from one sample sequenced in a study of CD8+CD57+ T cells in acquired aplastic anemia. Template material for TCR beta VDJ and CDR3 profiling consisted of genomic DNA. MiXCR, run by TCRdb on the reads, gives a single entry per CDR3 protein. The sample records some 150,000 distinct CDR3 sequences, 41% being singletons. Sequenced sample: sorted CD4+, CD8+, or CD8+CD57+ T cells (not recorded which) from PBMCs. These receptors came from a human donor in good health, serving as a control.

The gene calls are TRBV20-1 and TRBJ2-7; TRBD2 agrees at 8 bases. In germline, CDR1 is DFQATT, CDR2 SNEGSKA (reference sequence). V shed 7 bases and J 3 bases; nucleotides not matched to a gene: 8. The CDR3 covers 13 residues. The CDR3 here is CSVISGVGYEQYF. CDR3 in DNA: TGCAGTGTCATTAGCGGGGTAGGCTACGAGCAGTACTTC.

This clonotype was observed many times. The chain joins TRBV24-1 to TRBJ2-3; 7 nucleotides align to TRBD1. V was pared by 3 bases and J by 4 bases, with 3 bases of the junction left unmatched. The CDR3 consists of 14 residues. Germline V gene sequence: CDR1 KGHDR, CDR2 SFDVKD. The CDR3 protein is CATSDHQGADTQYF. The CDR3 nucleotides are TGTGCCACCAGTGATCATCAGGGGGCAGATACGCAGTATTTT.

This chain uses TRBV11-2 with TRBJ2-1, with 7 bases lining up with TRBD2. The germline V gene has CDR1 SGHAT and CDR2 FQNNGV. The CDR3 consists of 16 residues. The V gene end was trimmed by 1 base and the J gene end by 7 bases; junction bases not matched to a gene: 10. CDR3 coding DNA: TGTGCCAGCAGCTTAGGAGTCGGGGGGACCTGGAATGAGCAGTTCTTC. Protein sequence: CASSLGVGGTWNEQFF.

The sample holds a few counts of this clonotype. The chain recombines TRBV19 with TRBJ1-1; the D is unclear. Trimming stripped 7 bases from V and 0 bases from J, with 15 bases between. CDR3 length equals 15 residues. CDR1 is LNHDA, CDR2 SQIVND, per germline (reference sequence). For the CDR3, the DNA is TGTGCCAGTACCACGGACGGACGCATGAACACTGAAGCTTTCTTT. Protein: CASTTDGRMNTEAFF.

This clonotype was seen a handful of times. A single base separates this from a much larger clone, so it may be a read error. The chain combines TRBV2 with TRBJ1-1; TRBD1 matches 11 bases. CDR3 length equals 10 residues. Germline assignment: CDR1 SNHLY and CDR2 FYNNEI. After removal of 8 bases from V and 11 bases from J, the junction contained 1 base not matched to a gene. CDR3 residues: CASGDRGAFF. The DNA of the CDR3 is TGTGCCAGCGGGGACAGGGGGGCTTTCTTT.

This clonotype was seen ten or more times. The chain combines TRBV5-4 with TRBJ1-2; D unresolved. With 2 bases removed from V and 7 bases from J, the gap between germline ends came to 12 bases. The CDR3 has 13 amino acids. CDR1 is SGHNT and CDR2 is YYREEE in the germline V gene (reference sequence). For the CDR3, the DNA is TGTGCCAGCAGCTTCTACCTAGAAGCTGGCTACACCTTC. Amino acid sequence: CASSFYLEAGYTF.

This clonotype was seen at least ten times. The chain is built from TRBV29-1 and TRBJ2-2; TRBD1 is a possible D gene (6 bases). The germline CDR1 and CDR2 sequences are SQVTM and ANQGSEA. V was clipped by 4 bases and J by 5 bases, with 14 bases between them. There are 14 residues in the CDR3. The CDR3 loop reads CSVAIHGTTGELFF. DNA of the CDR3: TGCAGCGTTGCGATACATGGGACAACCGGGGAGCTGTTTTTT.

The rearrangement joins TRBV19 to TRBJ1-4; 7 bases line up with TRBD1. The junction had 6 bases not matched to a gene; V was cut back by 3 bases and J by 8 bases. This CDR3 region has 14 residues. The V gene's germline CDR1 is LNHDA and CDR2 SQIVND (reference sequence). DNA of the CDR3: TGTGCCAGTAGTATCGGCAGGGGGAACGAAAAACTGTTTTTT. Protein: CASSIGRGNEKLFF.

As regards this clonotype: A read error may explain this, as a much larger clone is one base away. This sequence joins TRBV7-9 and TRBJ1-1; D might be TRBD1 (5 bases). CDR3 size: 14 residues. In germline, CDR1 is SEHNR, CDR2 FQNEAQ (reference sequence). CDR3 region: CACRQTDSNTEAFF. In DNA, the CDR3 is TGTGCCTGCAGGCAGACAGATTCGAACACTGAAGCTTTCTTT.